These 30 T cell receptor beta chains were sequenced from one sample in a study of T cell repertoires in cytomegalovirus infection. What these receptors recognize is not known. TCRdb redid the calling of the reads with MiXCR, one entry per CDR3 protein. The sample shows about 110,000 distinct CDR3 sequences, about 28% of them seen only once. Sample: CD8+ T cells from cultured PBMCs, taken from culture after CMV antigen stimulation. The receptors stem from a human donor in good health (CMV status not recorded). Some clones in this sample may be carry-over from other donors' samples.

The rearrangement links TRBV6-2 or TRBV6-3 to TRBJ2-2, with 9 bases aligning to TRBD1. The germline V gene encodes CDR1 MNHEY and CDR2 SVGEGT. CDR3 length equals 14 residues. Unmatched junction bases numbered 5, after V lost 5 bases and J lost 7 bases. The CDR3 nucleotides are TGTGCCAGCAGTCCGGGACAGGGAGGCGGGGAGCTGTTTTTT. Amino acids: CASSPGQGGGELFF.

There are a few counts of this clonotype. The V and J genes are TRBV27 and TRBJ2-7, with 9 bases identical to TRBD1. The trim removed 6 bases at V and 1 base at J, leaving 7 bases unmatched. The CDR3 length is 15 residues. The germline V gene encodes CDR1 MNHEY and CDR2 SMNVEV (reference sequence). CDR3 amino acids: CASRGQTGGSYEQYF. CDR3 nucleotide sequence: TGTGCCAGCAGGGGCCAGACAGGGGGATCCTACGAGCAGTACTTC.

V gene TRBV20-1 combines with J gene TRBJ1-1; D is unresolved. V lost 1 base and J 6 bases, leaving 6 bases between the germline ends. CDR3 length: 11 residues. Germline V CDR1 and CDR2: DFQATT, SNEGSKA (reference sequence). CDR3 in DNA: TGCAGTGCTAGAGGGGTGGCTGAAGCTTTCTTT. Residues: CSARGVAEAFF.

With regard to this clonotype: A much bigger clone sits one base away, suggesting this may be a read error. CDR3 sequence reads: CANSSTGGGNQPQHF. CDR3 sequence (DNA): TGTGCCAACAGCTCGACAGGGGGTGGCAATCAGCCCCAGCATTTT. The chain combines TRBV6-8 with TRBJ1-5; TRBD1 agrees at 9 bases. The CDR3 runs to 15 residues. Germline V gives CDR1 MNHGY, CDR2 SAAAGT. With 10 bases clipped from V and 2 bases from J, the junction kept 9 bases outside the gene matches.

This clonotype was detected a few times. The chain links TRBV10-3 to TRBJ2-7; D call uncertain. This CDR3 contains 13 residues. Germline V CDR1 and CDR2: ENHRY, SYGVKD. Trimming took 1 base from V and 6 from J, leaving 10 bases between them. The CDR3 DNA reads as TGTGCCATCAGTGAGTTGGGGTCGGGCGAGCAGTACTTC. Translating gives CAISELGSGEQYF.

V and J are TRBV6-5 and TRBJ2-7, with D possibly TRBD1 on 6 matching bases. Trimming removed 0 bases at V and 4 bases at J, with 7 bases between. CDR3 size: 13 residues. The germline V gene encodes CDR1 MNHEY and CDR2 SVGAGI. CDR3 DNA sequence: TGTGCCAGCAGTTACTCGACAGGATACGAGCAGTACTTC. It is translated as CASSYSTGYEQYF.

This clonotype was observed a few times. This CDR3 is CASSPRTGMSQETQYF. The CDR3 DNA is TGTGCCAGCAGTCCGAGGACAGGGATGAGCCAAGAGACCCAGTACTTC. This chain connects TRBV2 to TRBJ2-5; 8 nucleotides line up with TRBD1. Germline lookup yields CDR1 SNHLY and CDR2 FYNNEI. The ends lost 5 bases at V and 1 base at J; junction bases unmatched: 9. CDR3 size: 16 residues.

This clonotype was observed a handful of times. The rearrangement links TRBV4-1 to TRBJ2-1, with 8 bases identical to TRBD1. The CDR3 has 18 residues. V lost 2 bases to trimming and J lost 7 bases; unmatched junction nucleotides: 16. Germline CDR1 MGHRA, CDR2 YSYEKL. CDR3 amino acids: CASSQRVPDQGAWNEQFF. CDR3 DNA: TGCGCCAGCAGCCAACGGGTCCCGGACCAGGGGGCTTGGAATGAGCAGTTCTTC.

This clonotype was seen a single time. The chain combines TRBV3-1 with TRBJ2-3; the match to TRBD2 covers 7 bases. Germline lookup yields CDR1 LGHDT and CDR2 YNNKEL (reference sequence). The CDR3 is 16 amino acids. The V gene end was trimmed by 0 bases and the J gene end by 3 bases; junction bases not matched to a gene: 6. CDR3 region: CASSQDYGTITDTQYF. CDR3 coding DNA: TGTGCCAGCAGCCAAGATTACGGGACTATTACAGATACGCAGTATTTT.

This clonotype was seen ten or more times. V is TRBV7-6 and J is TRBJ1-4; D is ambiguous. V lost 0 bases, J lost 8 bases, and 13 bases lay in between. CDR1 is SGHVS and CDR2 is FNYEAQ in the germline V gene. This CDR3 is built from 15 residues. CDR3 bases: TGTGCCAGCAGCTTAGCAGGCGGGGTTGGCGAAAAACTGTTTTTT. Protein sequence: CASSLAGGVGEKLFF. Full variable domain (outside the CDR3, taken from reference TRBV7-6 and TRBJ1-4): GAGVSQSPRYKVTKRGQDVALRCDPISGHVSLYWYRQALGQGPEFLTYFNYEAQQDKSGLPNDRFSAERPEGSISTLTIQRTEQRDSAMYRCASSLAGGVGEKLFFGSGTQLSVL.

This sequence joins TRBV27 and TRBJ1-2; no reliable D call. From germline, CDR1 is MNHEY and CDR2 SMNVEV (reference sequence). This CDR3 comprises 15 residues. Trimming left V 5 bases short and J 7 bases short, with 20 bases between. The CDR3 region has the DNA TGTGCCAGCAGTGACGCGGGTAACCGGCAAAGTGGCTACACCTTC. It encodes CASSDAGNRQSGYTF.

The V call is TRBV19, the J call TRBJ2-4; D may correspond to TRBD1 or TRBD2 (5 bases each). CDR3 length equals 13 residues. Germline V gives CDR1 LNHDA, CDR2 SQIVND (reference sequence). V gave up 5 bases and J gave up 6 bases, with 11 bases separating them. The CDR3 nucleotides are TGTGCCAGTAGTCCCGTTGGGGGAAACATTCAGTACTTC. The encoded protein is CASSPVGGNIQYF. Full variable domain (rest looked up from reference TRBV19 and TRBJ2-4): DGGITQSPKYLFRKEGQNVTLSCEQNLNHDAMYWYRQDPGQGLRLIYYSQIVNDFQKGDIAEGYSVSREKKESFPLTVTSAQKNPTAFYLCASSPVGGNIQYFGAGTRLSVL.

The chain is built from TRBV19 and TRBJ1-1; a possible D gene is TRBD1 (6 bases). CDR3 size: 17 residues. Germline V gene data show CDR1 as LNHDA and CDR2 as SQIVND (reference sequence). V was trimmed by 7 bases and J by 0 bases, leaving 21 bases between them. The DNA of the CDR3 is TGTGCCAGTACCGAGTTCACCGGGGGGCTAATGAACACTGAAGCTTTCTTT. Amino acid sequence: CASTEFTGGLMNTEAFF. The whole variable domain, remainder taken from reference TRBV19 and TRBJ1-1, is DGGITQSPKYLFRKEGQNVTLSCEQNLNHDAMYWYRQDPGQGLRLIYYSQIVNDFQKGDIAEGYSVSREKKESFPLTVTSAQKNPTAFYLCASTEFTGGLMNTEAFFGQGTRLTVV.

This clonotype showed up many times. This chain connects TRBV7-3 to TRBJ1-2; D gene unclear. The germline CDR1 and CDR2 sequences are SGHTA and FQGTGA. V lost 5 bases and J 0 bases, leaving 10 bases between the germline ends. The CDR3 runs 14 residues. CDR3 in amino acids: CASSPTETNYGYTF. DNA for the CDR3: TGTGCCAGCAGCCCGACCGAAACTAACTATGGCTACACCTTC.

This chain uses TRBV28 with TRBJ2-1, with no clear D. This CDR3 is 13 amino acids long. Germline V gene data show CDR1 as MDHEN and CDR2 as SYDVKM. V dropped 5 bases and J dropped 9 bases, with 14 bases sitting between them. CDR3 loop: CASSPASFVEQFF. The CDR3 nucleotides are TGTGCCAGCAGTCCCGCCAGTTTTGTTGAGCAGTTCTTC.

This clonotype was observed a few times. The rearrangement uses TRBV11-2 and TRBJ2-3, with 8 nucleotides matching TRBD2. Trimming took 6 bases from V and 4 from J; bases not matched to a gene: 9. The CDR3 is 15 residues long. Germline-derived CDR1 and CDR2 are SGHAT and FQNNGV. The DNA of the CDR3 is TGTGCCAGCAGAGCACGGGGGGGCGGGGCAGATACGCAGTATTTT. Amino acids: CASRARGGGADTQYF.

DNA for the CDR3: TGCAGTGCTAGGCACAGGCCCTACGAGCAGTACTTC. Its translation is CSARHRPYEQYF. This chain uses TRBV20-1 with TRBJ2-7; D possibly corresponds to TRBD1 (5 bases). Trimming removed 3 bases from V and 2 bases from J, with 8 bases in between. The V gene's germline CDR1 is DFQATT and CDR2 SNEGSKA (reference sequence). CDR3 size: 12 residues.

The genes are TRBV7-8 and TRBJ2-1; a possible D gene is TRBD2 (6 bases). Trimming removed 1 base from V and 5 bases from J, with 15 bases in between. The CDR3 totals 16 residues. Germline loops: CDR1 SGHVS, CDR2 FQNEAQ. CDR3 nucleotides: TGTGCCAGCAGCTTAGTTGTGCTAGCGACAAACAATGAGCAGTTCTTC. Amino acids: CASSLVVLATNNEQFF.

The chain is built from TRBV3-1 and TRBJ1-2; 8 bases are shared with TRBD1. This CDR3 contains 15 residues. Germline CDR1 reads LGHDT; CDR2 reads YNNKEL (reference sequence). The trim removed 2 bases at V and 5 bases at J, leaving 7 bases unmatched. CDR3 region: CASSQSWGQDYGYTF. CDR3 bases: TGTGCCAGCAGCCAAAGCTGGGGACAGGATTATGGCTACACCTTC.

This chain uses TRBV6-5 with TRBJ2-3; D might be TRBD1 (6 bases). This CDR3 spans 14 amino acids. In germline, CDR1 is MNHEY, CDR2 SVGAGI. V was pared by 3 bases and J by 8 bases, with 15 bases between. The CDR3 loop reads CASSYYKQGGTQYF. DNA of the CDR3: TGTGCCAGCAGTTATTACAAGCAAGGGGGTACGCAGTATTTT.

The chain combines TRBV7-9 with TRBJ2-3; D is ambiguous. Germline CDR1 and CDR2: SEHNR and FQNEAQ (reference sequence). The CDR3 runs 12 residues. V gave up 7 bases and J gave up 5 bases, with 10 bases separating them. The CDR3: CASTGRLDTQYF. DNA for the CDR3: TGTGCCAGCACCGGACGTCTAGATACGCAGTATTTT. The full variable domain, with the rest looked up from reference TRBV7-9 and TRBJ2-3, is DTGVSQNPRHKITKRGQNVTFRCDPISEHNRLYWYRQTLGQGPEFLTYFQNEAQLEKSRLLSDRFSAERPKGSFSTLEIQRTEQGDSAMYLCASTGRLDTQYFGPGTRLTVL.

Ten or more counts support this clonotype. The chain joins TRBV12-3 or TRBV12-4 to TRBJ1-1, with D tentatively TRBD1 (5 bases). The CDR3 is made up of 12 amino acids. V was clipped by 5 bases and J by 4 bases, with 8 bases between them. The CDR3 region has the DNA TGTGCCAGCAGTCCCGGGGGCACTGAAGCTTTCTTT. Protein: CASSPGGTEAFF.

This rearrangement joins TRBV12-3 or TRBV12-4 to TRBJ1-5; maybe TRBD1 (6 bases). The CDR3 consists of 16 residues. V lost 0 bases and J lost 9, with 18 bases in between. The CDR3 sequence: CASSLAMGHPLRPQHF. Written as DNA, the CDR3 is TGTGCCAGCAGTTTAGCGATGGGACACCCTTTGAGGCCCCAGCATTTT.

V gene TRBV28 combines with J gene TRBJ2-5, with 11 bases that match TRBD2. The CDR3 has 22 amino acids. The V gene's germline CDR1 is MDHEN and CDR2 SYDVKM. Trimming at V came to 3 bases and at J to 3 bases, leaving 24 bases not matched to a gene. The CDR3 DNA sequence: TGTGCCAGCAGTTTTACCTCCCTCGGATCTAGCGGGGGGCCAGAGCGTAAAGAGACCCAGTACTTC. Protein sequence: CASSFTSLGSSGGPERKETQYF.

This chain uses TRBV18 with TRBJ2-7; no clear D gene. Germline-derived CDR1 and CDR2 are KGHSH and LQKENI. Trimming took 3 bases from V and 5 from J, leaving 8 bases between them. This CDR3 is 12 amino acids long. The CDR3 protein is CASSPGRDEQYF. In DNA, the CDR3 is TGTGCCAGCTCACCTGGAAGGGACGAGCAGTACTTC.

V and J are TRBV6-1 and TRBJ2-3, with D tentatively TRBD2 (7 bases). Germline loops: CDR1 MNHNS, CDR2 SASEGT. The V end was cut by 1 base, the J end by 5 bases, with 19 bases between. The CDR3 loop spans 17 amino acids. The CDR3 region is CASSEGRGGRVVDTQYF. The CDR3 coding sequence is TGTGCCAGCAGTGAAGGGAGGGGGGGCCGGGTTGTAGATACGCAGTATTTT.

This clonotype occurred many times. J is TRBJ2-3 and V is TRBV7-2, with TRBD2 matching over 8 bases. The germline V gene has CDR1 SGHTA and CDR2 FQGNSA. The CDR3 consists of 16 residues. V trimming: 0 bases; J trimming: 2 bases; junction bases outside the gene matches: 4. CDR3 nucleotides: TGTGCCAGCAGCTTAGCTTCGGGGGGGGACACAGATACGCAGTATTTT. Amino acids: CASSLASGGDTDTQYF.

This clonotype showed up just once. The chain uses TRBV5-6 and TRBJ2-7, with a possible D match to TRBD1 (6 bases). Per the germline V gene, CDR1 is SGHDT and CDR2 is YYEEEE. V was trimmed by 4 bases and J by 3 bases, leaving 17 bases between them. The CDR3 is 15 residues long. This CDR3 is CASSGGRGRIYEQYF. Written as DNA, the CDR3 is TGTGCCAGCAGCGGGGGCAGGGGTAGAATCTACGAGCAGTACTTC.

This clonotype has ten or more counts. CDR3 residues: CASSIGGNQPQHF. DNA of the CDR3: TGTGCCAGTAGTATCGGAGGTAATCAGCCCCAGCATTTT. This sequence joins TRBV19 and TRBJ1-5; D not resolved. This CDR3 is 13 amino acids long. CDR1 and CDR2 (germline): LNHDA, SQIVND (reference sequence). The V and J ends lost 3 bases and 4 bases respectively, with 7 bases between them. The full variable domain, with the rest looked up from reference TRBV19 and TRBJ1-5, is DGGITQSPKYLFRKEGQNVTLSCEQNLNHDAMYWYRQDPGQGLRLIYYSQIVNDFQKGDIAEGYSVSREKKESFPLTVTSAQKNPTAFYLCASSIGGNQPQHFGDGTRLSIL.

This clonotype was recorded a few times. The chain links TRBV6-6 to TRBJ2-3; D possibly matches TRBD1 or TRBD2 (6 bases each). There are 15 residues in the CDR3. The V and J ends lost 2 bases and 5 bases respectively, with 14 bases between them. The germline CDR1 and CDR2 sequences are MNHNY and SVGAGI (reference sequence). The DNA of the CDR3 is TGTGCCAGCAGTTACGAGGGGGGCTCAGGAGATACGCAGTATTTT. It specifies CASSYEGGSGDTQYF.